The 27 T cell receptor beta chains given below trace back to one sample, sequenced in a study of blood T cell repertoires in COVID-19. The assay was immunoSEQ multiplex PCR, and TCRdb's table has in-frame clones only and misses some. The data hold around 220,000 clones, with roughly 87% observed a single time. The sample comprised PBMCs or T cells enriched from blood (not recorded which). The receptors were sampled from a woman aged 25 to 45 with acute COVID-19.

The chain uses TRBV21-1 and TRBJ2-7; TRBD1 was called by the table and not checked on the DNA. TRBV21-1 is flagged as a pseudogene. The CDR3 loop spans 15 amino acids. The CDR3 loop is CASSRGRDRSYEQYF. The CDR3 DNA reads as TGTGCCAGCAGCAGGGGCCGGGACAGGAGCTACGAGCAGTACTTC.

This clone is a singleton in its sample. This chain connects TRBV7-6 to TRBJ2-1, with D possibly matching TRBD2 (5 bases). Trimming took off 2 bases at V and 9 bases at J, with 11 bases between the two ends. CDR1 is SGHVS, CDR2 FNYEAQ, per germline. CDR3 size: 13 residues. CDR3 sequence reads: CASSLSEGGEQFF. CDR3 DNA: TGTGCCAGCAGCTTAAGCGAGGGTGGTGAGCAGTTCTTC.

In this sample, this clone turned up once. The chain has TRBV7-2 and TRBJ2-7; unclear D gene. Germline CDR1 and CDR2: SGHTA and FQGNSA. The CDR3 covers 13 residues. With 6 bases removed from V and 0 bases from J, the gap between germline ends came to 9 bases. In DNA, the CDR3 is TGTGCCAGCAGAGCCGACTCCTCCTACGAGCAGTACTTC. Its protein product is CASRADSSYEQYF.

CDR3 DNA: TGTGCCAGCAGCTTCCCGGGACTCCTCTCCTACGAGCAGTACTTC. Encoded protein: CASSFPGLLSYEQYF. The rearrangement joins TRBV7-6 to TRBJ2-7; D is possibly TRBD2 (6 bases). The CDR3 has 15 amino acids. V shed 3 bases and J shed 0 bases, with 12 bases lying between them. Germline CDR1 is SGHVS and CDR2 is FNYEAQ.

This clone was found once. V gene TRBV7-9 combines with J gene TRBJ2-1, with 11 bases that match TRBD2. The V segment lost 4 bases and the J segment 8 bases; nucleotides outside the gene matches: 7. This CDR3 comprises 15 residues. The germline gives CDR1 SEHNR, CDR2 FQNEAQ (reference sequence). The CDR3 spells CASSYTSGRWYEQFF. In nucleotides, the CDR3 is TGTGCCAGCAGCTACACTAGCGGGAGATGGTATGAGCAGTTCTTC.

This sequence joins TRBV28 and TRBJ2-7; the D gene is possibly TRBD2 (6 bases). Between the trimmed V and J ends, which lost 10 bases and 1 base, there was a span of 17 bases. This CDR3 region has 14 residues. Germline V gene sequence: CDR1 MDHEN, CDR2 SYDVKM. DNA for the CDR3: TGTGCCACCCAAACCCCGGGGGTTTCCTACGAGCAGTACTTC. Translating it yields CATQTPGVSYEQYF. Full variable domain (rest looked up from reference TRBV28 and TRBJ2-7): DVKVTQSSRYLVKRTGEKVFLECVQDMDHENMFWYRQDPGLGLRLIYFSYDVKMKEKGDIPEGYSVSREKKERFSLILESASTNQTSMYLCATQTPGVSYEQYFGPGTRLTVT.

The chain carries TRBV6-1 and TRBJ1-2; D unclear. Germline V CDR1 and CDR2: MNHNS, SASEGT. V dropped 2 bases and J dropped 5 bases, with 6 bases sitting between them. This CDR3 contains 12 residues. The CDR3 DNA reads TGTGCCAGCAGTGAAAGGACTTATGGCTACACCTTC. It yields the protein CASSERTYGYTF.

CDR3 nucleotides: TGTGCCAGTAGTATAGACCGGACAGGGGGCTATGGCTACACCTTC. It translates to CASSIDRTGGYGYTF. This rearrangement joins TRBV19 to TRBJ1-2, with 10 bases matching TRBD1. The CDR3 loop spans 15 amino acids. V dropped 0 bases and J dropped 4; count of bases not matched to a gene: 2. Germline V gives CDR1 LNHDA, CDR2 SQIVND (reference sequence).

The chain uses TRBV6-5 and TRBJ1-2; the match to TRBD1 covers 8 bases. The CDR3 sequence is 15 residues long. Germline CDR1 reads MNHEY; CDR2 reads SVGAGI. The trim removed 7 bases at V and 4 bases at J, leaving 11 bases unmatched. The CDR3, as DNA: TGTGCCAGCAACACGCAGGGGGCGCCCGGCTATGGCTACACCTTC. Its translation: CASNTQGAPGYGYTF.

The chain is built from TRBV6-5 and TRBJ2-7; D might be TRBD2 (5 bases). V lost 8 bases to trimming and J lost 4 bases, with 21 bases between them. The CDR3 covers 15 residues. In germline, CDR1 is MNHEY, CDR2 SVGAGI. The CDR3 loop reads CASLLRVGVPYEQYF. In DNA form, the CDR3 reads TGTGCCAGCCTTCTGAGAGTCGGGGTTCCTTACGAGCAGTACTTC.

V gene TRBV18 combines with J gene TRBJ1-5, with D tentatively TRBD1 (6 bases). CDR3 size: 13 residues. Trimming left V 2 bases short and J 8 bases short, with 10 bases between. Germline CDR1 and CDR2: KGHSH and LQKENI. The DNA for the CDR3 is TGTGCCAGCTCACCAGCAGGGGTGGAGCCCCAGCATTTT. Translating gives CASSPAGVEPQHF.

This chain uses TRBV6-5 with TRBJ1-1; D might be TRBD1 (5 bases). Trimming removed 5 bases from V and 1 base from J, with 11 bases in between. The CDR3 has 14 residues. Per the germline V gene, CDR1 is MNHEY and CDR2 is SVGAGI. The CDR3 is CASSSGGTNTEAFF. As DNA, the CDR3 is TGTGCCAGCAGTAGCGGGGGGACGAACACTGAAGCTTTCTTT.

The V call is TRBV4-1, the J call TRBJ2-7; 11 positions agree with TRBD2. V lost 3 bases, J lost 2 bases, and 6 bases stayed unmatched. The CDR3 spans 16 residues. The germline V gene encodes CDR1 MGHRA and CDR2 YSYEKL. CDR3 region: CASSHQLAGATYEQYF. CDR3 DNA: TGCGCCAGCAGCCACCAACTAGCGGGGGCCACCTACGAGCAGTACTTC.

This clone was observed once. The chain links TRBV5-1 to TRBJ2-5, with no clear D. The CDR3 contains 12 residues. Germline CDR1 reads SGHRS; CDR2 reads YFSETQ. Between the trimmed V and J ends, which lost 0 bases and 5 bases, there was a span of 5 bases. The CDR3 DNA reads TGCGCCAGCAGCTTGGTGAGGGAGACCCAGTACTTC. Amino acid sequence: CASSLVRETQYF.

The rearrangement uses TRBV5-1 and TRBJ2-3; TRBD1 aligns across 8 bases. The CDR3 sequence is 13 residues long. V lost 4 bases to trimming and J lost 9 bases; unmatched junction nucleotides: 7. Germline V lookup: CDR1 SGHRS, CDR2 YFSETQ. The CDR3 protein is CASSPTGQETQYF. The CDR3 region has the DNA TGCGCCAGCAGCCCCACGGGACAGGAGACGCAGTATTTT.

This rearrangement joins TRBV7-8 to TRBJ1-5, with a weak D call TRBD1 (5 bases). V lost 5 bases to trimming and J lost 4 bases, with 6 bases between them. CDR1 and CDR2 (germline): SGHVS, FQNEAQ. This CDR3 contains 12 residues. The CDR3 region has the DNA TGTGCCAGCAGCCCAGGGAATCAGCCCCAGCATTTT. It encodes CASSPGNQPQHF.

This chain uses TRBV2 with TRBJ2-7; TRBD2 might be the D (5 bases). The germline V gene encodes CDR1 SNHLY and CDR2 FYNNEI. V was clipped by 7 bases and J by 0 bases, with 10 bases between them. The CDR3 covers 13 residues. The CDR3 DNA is TGTGCCAGCAAACGCCGGGACTCCTACGAGCAGTACTTC. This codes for CASKRRDSYEQYF.

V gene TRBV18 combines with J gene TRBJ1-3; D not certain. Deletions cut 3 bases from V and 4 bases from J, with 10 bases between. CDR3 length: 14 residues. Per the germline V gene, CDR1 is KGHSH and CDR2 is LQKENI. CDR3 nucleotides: TGTGCCAGCTCACCGGAGTCGGGAGGAAACACCATATATTTT. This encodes CASSPESGGNTIYF.

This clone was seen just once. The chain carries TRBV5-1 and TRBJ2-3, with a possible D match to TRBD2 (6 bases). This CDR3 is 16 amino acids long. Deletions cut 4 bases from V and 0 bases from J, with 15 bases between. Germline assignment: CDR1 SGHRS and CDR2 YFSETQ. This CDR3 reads CASSLSPGTSTDTQYF. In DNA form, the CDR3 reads TGCGCCAGCAGCCTTTCGCCCGGGACTAGCACAGATACGCAGTATTTT.

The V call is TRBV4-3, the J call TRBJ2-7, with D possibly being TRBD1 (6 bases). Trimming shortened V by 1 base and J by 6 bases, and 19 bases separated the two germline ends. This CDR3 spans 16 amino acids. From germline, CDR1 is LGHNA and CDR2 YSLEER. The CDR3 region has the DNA TGCGCCAGCAGCCAAGCCCCGGGGACATACCTCTCCGAGCAGTACTTC. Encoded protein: CASSQAPGTYLSEQYF.

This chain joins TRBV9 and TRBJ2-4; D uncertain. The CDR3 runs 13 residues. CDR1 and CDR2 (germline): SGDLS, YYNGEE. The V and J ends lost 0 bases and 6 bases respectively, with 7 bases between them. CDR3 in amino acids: CASSVDGRNIQYF. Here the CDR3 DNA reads TGTGCCAGCAGCGTAGATGGCAGAAACATTCAGTACTTC.

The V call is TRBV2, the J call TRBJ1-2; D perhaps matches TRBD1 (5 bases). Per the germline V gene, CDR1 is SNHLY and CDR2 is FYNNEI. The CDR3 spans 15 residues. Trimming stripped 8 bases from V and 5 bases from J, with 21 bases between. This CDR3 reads CASGDGGLSEYGYTF. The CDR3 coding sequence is TGTGCCAGCGGCGACGGGGGATTATCGGAATATGGCTACACCTTC.

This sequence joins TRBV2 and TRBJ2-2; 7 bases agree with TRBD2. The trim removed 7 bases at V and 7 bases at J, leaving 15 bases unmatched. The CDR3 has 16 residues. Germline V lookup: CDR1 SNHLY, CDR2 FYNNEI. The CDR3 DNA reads TGTGCCAGCACTTTGACATGGCGGGAGCGGATCGGGGAGCTGTTTTTT. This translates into CASTLTWRERIGELFF.

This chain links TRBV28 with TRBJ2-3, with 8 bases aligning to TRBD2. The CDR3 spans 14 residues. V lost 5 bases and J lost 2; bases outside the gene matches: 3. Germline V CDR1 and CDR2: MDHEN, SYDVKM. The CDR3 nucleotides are TGTGCCAGCAGTCCTAGCGGGTTCACAGATACGCAGTATTTT. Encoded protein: CASSPSGFTDTQYF.

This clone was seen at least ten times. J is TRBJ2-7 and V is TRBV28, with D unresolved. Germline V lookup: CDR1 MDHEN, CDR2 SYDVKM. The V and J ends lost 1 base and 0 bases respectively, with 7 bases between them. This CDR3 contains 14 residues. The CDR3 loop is CASSLFSTSYEQYF. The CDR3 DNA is TGTGCCAGCAGTTTATTCTCTACCTCCTACGAGCAGTACTTC.

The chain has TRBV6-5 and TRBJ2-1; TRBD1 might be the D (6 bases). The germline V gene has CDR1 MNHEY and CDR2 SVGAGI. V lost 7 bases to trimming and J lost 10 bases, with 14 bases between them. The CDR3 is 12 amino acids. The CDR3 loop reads CASTRDTREQFF. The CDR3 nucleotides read TGTGCCAGCACACGGGACACGCGGGAGCAGTTCTTC.

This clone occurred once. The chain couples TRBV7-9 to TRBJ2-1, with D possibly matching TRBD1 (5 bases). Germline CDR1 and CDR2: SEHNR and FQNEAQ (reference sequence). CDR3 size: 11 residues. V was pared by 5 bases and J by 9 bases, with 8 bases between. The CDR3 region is CASSEGAEQFF. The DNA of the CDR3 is TGTGCCAGCAGCGAAGGGGCTGAGCAGTTCTTC.